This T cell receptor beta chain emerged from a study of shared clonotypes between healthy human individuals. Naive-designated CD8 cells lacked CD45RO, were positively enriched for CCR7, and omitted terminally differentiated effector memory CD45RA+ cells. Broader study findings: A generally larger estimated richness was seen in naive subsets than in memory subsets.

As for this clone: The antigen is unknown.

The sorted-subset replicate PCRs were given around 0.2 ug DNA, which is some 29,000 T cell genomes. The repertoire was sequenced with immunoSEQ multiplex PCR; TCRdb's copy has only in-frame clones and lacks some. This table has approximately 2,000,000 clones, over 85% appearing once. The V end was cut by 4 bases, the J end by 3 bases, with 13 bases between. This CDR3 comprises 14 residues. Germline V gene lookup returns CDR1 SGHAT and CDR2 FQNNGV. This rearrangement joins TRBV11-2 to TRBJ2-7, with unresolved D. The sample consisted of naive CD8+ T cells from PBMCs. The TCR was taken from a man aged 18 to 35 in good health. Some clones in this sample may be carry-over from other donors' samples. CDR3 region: CASSSSLGRYEQYF. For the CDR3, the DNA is TGTGCCAGCAGCTCTTCCCTCGGACGCTACGAGCAGTACTTC. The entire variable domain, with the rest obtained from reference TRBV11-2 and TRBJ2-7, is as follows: EAGVAQSPRYKIIEKRQSVAFWCNPISGHATLYWYQQILGQGPKLLIQFQNNGVVDDSQLPKDRFSAERLKGVDSTLKIQPAKLEDSAVYLCASSSSLGRYEQYFGPGTRLTVT.